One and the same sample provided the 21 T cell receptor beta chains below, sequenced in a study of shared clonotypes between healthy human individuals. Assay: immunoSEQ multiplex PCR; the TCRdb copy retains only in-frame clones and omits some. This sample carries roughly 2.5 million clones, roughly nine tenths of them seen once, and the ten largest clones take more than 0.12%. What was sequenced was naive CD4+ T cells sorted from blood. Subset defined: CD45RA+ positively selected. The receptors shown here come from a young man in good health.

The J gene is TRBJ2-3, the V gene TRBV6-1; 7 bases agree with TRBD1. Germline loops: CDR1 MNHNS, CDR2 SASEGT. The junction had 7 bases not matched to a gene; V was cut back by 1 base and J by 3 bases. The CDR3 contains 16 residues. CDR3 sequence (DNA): TGTGCCAGCAGTGAAGACAGGGGCGTACGGACAGATACGCAGTATTTT. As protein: CASSEDRGVRTDTQYF.

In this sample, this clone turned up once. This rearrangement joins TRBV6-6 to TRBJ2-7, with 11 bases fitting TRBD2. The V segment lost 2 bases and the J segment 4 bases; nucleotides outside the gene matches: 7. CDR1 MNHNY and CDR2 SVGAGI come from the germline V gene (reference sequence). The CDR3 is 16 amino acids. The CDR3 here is CASSYEASGRRYEQYF. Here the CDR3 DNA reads TGTGCCAGCAGTTACGAGGCTAGCGGGAGGAGATACGAGCAGTACTTC.

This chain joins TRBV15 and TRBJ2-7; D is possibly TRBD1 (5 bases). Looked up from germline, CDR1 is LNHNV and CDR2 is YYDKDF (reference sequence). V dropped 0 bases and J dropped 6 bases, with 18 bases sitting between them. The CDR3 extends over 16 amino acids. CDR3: CATSRDPGQGNREQYF. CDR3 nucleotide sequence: TGTGCCACCAGCAGAGATCCGGGCCAGGGAAACCGCGAGCAGTACTTC.

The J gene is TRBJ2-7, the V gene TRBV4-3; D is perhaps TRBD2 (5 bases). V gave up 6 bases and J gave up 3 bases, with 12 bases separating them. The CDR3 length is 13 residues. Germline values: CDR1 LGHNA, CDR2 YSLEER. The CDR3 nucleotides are TGCGCCAGCAGTCCCAGCGGATTCTACGAGCAGTACTTC. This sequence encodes CASSPSGFYEQYF.

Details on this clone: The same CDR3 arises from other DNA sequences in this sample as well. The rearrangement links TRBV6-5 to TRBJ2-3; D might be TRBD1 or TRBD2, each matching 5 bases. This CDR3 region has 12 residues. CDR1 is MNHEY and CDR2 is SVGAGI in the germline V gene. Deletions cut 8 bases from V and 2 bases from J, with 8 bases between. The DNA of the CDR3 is TGTGCCAGCCGAGGGGACACAGATACGCAGTATTTT. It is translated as CASRGDTDTQYF.

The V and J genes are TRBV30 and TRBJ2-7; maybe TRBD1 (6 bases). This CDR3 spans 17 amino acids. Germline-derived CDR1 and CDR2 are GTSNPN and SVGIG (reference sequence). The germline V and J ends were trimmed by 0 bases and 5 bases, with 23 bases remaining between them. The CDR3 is CAWSVSLLGQGKHEQYF. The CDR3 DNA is TGTGCCTGGAGTGTATCGTTGTTGGGGCAGGGGAAGCACGAGCAGTACTTC.

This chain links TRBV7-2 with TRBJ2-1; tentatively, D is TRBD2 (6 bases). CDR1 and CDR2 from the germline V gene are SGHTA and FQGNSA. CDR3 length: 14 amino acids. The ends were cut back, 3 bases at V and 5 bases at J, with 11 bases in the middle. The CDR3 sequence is CASSLSGPNNEQFF. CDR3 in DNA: TGTGCCAGCAGCTTGAGCGGGCCTAACAATGAGCAGTTCTTC.

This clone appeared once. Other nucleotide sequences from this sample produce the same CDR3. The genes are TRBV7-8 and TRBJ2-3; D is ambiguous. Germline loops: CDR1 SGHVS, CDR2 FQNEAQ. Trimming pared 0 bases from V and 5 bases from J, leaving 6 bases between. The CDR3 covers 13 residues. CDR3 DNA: TGTGCCAGCAGCTTAGCGCGACGAGATACGCAGTATTTT. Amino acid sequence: CASSLARRDTQYF. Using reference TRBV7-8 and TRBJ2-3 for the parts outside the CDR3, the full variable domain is GAGVSQSPRYKVAKRGQDVALRCDPISGHVSLFWYQQALGQGPEFLTYFQNEAQLDKSGLPSDRFFAERPEGSVSTLKIQRTQQEDSAVYLCASSLARRDTQYFGPGTRLTVL.

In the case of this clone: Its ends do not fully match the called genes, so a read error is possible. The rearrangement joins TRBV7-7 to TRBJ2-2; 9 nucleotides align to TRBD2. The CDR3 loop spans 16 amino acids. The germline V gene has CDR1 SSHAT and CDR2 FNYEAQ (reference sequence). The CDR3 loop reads CASSSTTSGNTGELFF. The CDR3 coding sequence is TGTGCTAGCAGCTCAACGACTAGCGGGAACACCGGGGAGCTGTTTTTT.

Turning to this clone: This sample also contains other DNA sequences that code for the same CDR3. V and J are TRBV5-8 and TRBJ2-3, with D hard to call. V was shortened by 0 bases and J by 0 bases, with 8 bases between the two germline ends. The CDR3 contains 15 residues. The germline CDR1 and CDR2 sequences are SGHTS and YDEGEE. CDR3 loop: CASSLDGTSTDTQYF. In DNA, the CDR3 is TGTGCCAGCAGCTTGGACGGTACTAGCACAGATACGCAGTATTTT.

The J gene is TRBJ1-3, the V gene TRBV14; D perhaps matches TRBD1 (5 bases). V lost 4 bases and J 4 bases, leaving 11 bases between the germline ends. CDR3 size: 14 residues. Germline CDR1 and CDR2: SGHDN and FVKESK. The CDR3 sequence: CASSPRVTGNTIYF. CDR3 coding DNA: TGTGCCAGCAGCCCCAGGGTCACGGGAAACACCATATATTTT.

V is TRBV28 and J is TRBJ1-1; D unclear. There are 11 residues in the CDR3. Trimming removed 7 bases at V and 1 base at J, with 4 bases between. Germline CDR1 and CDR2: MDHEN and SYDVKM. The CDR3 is CASNWNTEAFF. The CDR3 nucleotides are TGTGCCAGCAACTGGAACACTGAAGCTTTCTTT.

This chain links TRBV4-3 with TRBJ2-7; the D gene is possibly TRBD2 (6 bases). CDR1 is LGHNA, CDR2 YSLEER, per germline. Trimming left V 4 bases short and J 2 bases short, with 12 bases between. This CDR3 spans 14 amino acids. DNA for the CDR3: TGCGCCAGCAGCCTCGGGGGTTCCGCCTACGAGCAGTACTTC. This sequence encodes CASSLGGSAYEQYF.

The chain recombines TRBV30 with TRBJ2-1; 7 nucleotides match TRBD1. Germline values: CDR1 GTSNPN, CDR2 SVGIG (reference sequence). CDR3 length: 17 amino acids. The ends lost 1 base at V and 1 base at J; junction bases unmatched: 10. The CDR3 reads CAWSDETRDSSYNEQFF. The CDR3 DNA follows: TGTGCCTGGAGTGACGAAACCCGGGACAGTTCCTACAATGAGCAGTTCTTC.

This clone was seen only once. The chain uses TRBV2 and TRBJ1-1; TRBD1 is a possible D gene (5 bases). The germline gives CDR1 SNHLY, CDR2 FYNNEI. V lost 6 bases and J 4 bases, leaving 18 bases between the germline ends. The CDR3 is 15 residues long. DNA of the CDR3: TGTGCCAGCAGCCACAGACTGGGACGGGGCACTGAAGCTTTCTTT. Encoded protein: CASSHRLGRGTEAFF.

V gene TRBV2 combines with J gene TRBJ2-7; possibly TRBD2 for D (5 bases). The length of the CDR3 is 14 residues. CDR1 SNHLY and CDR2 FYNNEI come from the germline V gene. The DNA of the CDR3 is TGTGCTATAAGAGCGAGCGGTAAAGACTACGAGCAGTACTTC. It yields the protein CAIRASGKDYEQYF.

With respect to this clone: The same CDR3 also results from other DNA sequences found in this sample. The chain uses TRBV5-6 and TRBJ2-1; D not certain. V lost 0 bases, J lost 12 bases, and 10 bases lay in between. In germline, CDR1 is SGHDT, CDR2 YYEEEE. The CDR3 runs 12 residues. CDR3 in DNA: TGTGCCAGCAGCTTGGGTAGCCCTGGGCAGTTCTTC. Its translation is CASSLGSPGQFF.

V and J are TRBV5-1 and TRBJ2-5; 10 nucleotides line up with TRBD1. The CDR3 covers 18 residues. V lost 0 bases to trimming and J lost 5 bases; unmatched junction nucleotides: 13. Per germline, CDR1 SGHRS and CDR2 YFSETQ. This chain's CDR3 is CASSLDRTKTGGGETQYF. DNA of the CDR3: TGCGCCAGCAGCTTGGATCGGACCAAGACAGGGGGCGGTGAGACCCAGTACTTC.

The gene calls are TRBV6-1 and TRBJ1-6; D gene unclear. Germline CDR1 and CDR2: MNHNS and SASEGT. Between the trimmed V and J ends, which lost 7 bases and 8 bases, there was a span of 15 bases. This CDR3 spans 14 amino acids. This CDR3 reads CASTETRAHSPLHF. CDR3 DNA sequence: TGTGCCAGCACTGAGACACGGGCTCATTCACCCCTCCACTTT.

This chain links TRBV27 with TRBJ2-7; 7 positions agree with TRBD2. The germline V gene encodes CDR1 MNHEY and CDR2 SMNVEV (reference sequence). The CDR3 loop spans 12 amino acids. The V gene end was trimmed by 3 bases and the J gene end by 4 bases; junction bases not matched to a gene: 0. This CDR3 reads CASSLGGYEQYF. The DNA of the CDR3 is TGTGCCAGCAGTTTGGGGGGGTACGAGCAGTACTTC.

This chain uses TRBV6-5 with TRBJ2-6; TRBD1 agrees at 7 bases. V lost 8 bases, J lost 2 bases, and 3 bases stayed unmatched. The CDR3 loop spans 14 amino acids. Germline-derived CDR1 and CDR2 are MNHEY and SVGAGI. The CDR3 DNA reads TGTGCCAGCTCCAGGGGGACTGGGGCCAACGTCCTGACTTTC. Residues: CASSRGTGANVLTF.